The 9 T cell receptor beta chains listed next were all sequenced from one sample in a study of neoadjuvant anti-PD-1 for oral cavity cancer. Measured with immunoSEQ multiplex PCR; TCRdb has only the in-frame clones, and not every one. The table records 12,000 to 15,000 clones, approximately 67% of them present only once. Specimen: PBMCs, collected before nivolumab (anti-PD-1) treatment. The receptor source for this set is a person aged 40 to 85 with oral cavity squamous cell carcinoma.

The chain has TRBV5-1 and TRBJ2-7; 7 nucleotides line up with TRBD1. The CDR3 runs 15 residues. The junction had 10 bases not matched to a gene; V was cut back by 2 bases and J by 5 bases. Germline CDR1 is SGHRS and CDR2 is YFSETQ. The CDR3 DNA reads TGCGCCAGCAGCTTAGGACGAGGGGGCGCGGACGAGCAGTACTTC. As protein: CASSLGRGGADEQYF.

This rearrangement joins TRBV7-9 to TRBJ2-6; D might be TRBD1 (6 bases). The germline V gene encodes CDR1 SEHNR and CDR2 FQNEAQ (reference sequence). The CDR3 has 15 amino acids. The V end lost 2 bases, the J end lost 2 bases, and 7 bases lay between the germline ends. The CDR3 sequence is CASSLQGTGANVLTF. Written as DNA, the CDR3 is TGTGCCAGCAGCTTACAGGGGACTGGGGCCAACGTCCTGACTTTC.

Written as DNA, the CDR3 is TGTGCCAGCAGTGAAATCGGGCAGGTTAATGAAAAACTGTTTTTT. Translated: CASSEIGQVNEKLFF. V usage is TRBV6-1 and J usage is TRBJ1-4; D not certain. Germline values: CDR1 MNHNS, CDR2 SASEGT. The V end was cut by 2 bases, the J end by 4 bases, with 11 bases between. This CDR3 has 15 amino acids.

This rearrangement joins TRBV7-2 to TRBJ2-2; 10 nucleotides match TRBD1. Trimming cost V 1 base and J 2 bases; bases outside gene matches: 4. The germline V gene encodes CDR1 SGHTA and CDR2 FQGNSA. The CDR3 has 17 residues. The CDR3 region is CASSLGWTGGNTGELFF. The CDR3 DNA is TGTGCCAGCAGCTTAGGGTGGACAGGGGGTAACACCGGGGAGCTGTTTTTT.

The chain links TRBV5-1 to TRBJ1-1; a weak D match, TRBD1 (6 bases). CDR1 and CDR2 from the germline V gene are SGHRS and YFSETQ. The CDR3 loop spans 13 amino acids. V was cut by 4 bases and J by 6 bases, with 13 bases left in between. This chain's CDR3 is CASSEGRGAEAFF. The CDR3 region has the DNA TGCGCCAGCAGCGAGGGAAGGGGGGCTGAAGCTTTCTTT.

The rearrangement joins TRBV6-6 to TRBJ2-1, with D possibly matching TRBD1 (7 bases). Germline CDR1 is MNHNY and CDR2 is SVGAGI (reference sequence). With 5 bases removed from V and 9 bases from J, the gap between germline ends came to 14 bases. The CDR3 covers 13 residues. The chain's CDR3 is CASSPGGSSEQFF. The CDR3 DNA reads TGTGCCAGCAGTCCAGGGGGGTCGAGTGAGCAGTTCTTC.

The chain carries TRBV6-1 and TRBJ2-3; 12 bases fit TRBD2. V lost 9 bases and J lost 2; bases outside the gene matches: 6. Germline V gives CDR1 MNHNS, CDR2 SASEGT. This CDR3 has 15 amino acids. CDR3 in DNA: TGTGCCAGTGGGCTAGCGGGGGGGACCACAGATACGCAGTATTTT. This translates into CASGLAGGTTDTQYF.

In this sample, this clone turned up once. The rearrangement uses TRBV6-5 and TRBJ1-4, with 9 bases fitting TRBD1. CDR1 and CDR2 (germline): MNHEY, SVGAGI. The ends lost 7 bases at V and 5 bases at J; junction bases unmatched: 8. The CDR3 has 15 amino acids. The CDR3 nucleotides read TGTGCCAGCATGGAACTCGGGACAGGGAATGAAAAACTGTTTTTT. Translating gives CASMELGTGNEKLFF.

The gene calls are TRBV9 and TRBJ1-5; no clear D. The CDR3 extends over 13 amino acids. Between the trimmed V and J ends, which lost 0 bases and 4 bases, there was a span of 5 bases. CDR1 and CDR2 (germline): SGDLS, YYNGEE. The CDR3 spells CASSVDGNQPQHF. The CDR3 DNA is TGTGCCAGCAGCGTAGATGGGAATCAGCCCCAGCATTTT.